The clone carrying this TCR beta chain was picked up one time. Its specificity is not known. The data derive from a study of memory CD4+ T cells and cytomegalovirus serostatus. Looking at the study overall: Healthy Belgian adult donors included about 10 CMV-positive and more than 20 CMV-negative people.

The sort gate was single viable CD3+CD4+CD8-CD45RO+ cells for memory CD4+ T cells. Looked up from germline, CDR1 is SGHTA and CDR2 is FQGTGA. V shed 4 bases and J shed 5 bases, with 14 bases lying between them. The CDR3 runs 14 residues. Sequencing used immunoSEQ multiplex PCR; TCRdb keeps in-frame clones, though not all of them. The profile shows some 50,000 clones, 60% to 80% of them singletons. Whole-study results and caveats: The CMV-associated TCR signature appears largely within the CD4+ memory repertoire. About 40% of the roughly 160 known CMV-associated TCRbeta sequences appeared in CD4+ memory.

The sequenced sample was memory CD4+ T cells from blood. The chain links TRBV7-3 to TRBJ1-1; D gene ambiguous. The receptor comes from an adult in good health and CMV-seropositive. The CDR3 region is CASSSGPSSTEAFF. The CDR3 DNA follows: TGTGCCAGCAGCTCCGGGCCATCGAGTACTGAAGCTTTCTTT.